One TCR beta chain is described in this entry. The target antigen is unknown. This CDR3 contains 14 residues. CDR1 is SEHNR, CDR2 FQNEAQ, per germline (reference sequence). Trimming shortened V by 1 base and J by 3 bases, and 7 bases separated the two germline ends. Produced via immunoSEQ multiplex PCR; TCRdb's table is partial and in-frame only. The sample consists of over 50,000 clones, around 81% of them appearing once. The record originates from a study of T cell responses to AZD1222 COVID-19 vaccine. The study, taken as a whole, reports: CD4 TCRs associated with vaccination spanned spike, dominating at 160-218 and 743-854.

This TCR derives from an adult who received the AZD1222 COVID-19 vaccine. The genes are TRBV7-9 and TRBJ2-1, with D uncertain. Sequenced material: peripheral blood, taken 28 days after the second AZD1222 dose. The CDR3 DNA reads as TGTGCCAGCAGCTTAGGGGGTGACTACAATGAGCAGTTCTTC. Protein product: CASSLGGDYNEQFF.